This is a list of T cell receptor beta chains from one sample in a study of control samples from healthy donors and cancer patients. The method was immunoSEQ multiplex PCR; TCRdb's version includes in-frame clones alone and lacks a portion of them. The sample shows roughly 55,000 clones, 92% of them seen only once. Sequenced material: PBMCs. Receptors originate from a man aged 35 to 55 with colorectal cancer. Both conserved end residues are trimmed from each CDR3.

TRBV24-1	ATSEPNTDTQY
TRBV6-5	ASRIAGVTDTQY
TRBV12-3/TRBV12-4	ASSLNVGEAF
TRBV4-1	ASSQGTRGNQPQH
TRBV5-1	ASSTAAVTGRSGYT
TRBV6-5	ASHRGAEQF
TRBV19	ASSIQTGFSYT
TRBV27	ASSRAGQTSSYEQY
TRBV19	ASSIGGADTQY
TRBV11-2	ASSLQQGARGNTIY
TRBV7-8	ASGPHRGNYNEQF
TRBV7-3	ASSLQAGGPAGELF
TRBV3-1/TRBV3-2	ASSQGREKLF
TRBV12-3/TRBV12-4	ASSLDTGELF
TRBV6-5	ASSYYLESKRGEQY
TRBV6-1	ASSEGGRGAEKLF
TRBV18	ASSHRDAQLSGNTIY
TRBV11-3	ASSSRGYTEAF
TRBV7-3	ASSLAGGWGTDTQY
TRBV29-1	SVRRDPLASEAF
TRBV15	ATSSEDPGPFEKLF
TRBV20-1	SAHVGD
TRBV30	AWSGGGEQY
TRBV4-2	ASSQDYYGIRNEKLF
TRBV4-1	ASSHGRGQSNEKLF
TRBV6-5	ASSGGAWNSPLH
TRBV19	ASSIPQGAHQPQH
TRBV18	ASSPPTGRETQY
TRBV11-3	ASSSRDRGCYGYT
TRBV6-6	ASSQYNEQF
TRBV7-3	ASSSGQGFSGNTIY
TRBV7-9	ASSLRGQGQETQY
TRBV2	ASSPGSGANVLT
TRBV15	ATSRDTGSNSPLH
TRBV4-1	ASSLLSGFLAGELF
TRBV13	ASSTTSGDEQF
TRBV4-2	ASSQVRGGEPQH
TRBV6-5	ASSYSRESSYNEQF
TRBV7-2	ASSSTGTNHNEQF
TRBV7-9	ASSQGAGNTIY
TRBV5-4	ASSSGAGATGNTIY
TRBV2	ASKGQLMLESNTEAF